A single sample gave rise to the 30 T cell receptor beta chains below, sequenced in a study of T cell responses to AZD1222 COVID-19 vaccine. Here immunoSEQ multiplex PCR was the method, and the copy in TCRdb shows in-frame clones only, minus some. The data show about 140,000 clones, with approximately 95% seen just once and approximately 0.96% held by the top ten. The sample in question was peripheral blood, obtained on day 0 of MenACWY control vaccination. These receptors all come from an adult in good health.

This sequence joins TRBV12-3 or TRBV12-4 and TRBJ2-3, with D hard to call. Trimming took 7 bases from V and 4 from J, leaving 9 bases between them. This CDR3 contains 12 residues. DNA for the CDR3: TGTGCCAGCACGGGTCGATCAGATACGCAGTATTTT. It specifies CASTGRSDTQYF.

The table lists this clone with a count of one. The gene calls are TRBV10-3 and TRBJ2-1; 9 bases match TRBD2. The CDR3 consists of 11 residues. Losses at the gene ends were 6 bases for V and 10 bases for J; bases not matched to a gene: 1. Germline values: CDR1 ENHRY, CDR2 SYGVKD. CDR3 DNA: TGTGCCATCAGACTAGCGGGCGAGCAGTTCTTC. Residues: CAIRLAGEQFF.

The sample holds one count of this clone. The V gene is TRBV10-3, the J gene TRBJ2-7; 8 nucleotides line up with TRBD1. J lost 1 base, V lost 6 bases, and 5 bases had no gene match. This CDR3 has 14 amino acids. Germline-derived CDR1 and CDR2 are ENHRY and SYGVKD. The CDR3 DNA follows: TGTGCCATCAGCGAAACAGGGGGTTCCTACGAGCAGTACTTC. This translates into CAISETGGSYEQYF.

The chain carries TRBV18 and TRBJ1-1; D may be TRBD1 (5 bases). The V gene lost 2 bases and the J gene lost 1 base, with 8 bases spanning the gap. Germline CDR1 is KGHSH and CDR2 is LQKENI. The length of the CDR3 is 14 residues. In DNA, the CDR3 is TGTGCCAGCTCACCAACCGGGGCGAACACTGAAGCTTTCTTT. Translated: CASSPTGANTEAFF.

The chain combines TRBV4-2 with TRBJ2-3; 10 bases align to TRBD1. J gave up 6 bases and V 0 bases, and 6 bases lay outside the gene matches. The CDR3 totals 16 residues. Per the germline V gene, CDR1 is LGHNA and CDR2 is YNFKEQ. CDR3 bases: TGTGCCAGCAGCCAAGAAGGGGGGACAGGGGTGGATACGCAGTATTTT. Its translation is CASSQEGGTGVDTQYF.

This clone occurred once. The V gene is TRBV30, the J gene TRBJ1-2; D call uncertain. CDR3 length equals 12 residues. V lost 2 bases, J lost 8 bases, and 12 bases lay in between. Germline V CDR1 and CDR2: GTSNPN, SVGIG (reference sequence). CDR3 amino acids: CAWSIGIGGYTF. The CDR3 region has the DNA TGTGCCTGGAGTATAGGTATAGGAGGCTACACCTTC.

CDR3 bases: TGTGCCAGCAGTTCCAGGGGGGCATCCCAGCATTTT. Amino acids: CASSSRGASQHF. The chain joins TRBV28 to TRBJ1-5; TRBD1 matches at 7 bases. The V and J ends lost 4 bases and 11 bases, in that order; junction bases with no gene match: 5. The CDR3 is made up of 12 amino acids. Germline CDR1 and CDR2: MDHEN and SYDVKM.

The DNA for the CDR3 is TGTGCCAGCAGTTACTGGTCGGGGAACGAAAAACTGTTTTTT. Translated, it gives CASSYWSGNEKLFF. The chain has TRBV6-5 and TRBJ1-4; D call uncertain. Trimming shortened V by 1 base and J by 8 bases, and 11 bases separated the two germline ends. This CDR3 region has 14 residues. Per the germline V gene, CDR1 is MNHEY and CDR2 is SVGAGI.

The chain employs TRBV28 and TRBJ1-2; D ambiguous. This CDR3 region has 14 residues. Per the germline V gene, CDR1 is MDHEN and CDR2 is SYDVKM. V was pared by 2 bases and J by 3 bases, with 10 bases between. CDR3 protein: CASSLRNKDYGYTF. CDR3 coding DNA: TGTGCCAGCAGTTTAAGGAACAAGGACTATGGCTACACCTTC.

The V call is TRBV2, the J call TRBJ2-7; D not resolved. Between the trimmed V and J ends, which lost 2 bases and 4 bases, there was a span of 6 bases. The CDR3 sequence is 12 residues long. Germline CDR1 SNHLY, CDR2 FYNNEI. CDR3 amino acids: CASSESSYEQYF. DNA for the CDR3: TGTGCCAGCAGTGAAAGCTCTTACGAGCAGTACTTC.

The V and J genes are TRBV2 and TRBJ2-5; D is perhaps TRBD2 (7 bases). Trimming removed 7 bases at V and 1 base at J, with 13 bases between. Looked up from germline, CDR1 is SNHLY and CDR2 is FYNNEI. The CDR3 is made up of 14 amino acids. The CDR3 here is CASTQGRAQETQYF. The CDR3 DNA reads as TGTGCCAGCACTCAGGGGAGGGCCCAAGAGACCCAGTACTTC.

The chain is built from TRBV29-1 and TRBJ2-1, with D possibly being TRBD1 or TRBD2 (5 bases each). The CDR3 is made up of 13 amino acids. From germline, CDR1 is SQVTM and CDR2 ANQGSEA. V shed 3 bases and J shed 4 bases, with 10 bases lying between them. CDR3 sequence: CSVERDPYNEQFF. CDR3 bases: TGCAGCGTTGAGAGGGACCCATACAATGAGCAGTTCTTC.

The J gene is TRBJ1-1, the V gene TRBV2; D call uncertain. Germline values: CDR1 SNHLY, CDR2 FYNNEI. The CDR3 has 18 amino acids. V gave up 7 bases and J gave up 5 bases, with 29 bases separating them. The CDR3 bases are TGTGCCAGCACACGCCTAGCCGCCGGTAGCCTTAGCTGGACTGAAGCTTTCTTT. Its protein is CASTRLAAGSLSWTEAFF.

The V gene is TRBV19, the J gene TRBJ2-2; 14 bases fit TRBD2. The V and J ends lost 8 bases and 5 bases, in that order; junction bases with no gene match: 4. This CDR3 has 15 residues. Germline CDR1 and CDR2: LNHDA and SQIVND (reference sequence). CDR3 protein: CASRTSGRLTGELFF. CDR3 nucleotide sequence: TGTGCCAGTCGGACTAGCGGGAGGCTGACCGGGGAGCTGTTTTTT.

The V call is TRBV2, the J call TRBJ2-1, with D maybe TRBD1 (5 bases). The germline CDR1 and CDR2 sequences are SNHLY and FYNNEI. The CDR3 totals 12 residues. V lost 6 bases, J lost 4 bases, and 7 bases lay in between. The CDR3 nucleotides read TGTGCCAGCAGGGACAATTACAATGAGCAGTTCTTC. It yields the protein CASRDNYNEQFF.

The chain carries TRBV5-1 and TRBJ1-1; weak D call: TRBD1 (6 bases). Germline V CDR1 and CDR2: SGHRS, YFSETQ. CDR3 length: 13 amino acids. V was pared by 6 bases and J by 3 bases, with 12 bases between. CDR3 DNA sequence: TGCGCCAGCAACGAGGGGGTGGACACTGAAGCTTTCTTT. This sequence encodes CASNEGVDTEAFF.

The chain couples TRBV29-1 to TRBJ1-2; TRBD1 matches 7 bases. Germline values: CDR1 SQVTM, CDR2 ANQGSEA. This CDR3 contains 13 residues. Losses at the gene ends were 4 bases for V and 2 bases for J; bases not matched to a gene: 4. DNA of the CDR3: TGCAGCGTTGGGGACAGCTACAACTATGGCTACACCTTC. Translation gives CSVGDSYNYGYTF.

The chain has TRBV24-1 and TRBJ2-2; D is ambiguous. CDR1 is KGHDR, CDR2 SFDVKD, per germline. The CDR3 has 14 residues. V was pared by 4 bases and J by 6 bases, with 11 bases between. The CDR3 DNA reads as TGTGCCACCAGTGACCAAAGACGGGCCGGGGAGCTGTTTTTT. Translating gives CATSDQRRAGELFF.

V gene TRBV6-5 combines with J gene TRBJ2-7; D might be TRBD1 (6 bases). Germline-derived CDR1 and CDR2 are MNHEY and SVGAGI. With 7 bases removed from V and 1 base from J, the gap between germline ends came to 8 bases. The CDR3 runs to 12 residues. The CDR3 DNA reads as TGTGCCAGCACCACAGGGTCCTACGAGCAGTACTTC. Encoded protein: CASTTGSYEQYF.

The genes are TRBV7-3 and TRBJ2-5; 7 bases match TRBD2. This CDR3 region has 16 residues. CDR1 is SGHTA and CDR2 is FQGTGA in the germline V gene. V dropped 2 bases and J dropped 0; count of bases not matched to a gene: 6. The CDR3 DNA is TGTGCCAGCAGCTTATCGGGGGGAGCGTACCAAGAGACCCAGTACTTC. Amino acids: CASSLSGGAYQETQYF.

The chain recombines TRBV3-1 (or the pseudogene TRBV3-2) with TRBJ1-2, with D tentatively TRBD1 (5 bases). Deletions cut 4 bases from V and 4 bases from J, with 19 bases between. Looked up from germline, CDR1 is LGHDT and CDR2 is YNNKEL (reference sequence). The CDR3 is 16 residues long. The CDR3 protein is CASSLGVDTSVYGYTF. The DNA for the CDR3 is TGTGCCAGCAGCCTCGGAGTGGACACGTCGGTCTATGGCTACACCTTC.

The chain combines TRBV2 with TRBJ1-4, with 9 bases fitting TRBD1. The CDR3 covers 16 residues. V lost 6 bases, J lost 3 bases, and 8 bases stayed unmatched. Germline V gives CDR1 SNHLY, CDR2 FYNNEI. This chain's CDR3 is CASSQDRGSSNEKLFF. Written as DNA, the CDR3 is TGTGCCAGCAGCCAGGACAGGGGCAGCTCTAATGAAAAACTGTTTTTT. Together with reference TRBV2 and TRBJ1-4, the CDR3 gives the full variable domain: EPEVTQTPSHQVTQMGQEVILRCVPISNHLYFYWYRQILGQKVEFLVSFYNNEISEKSEIFDDQFSVERPDGSNFTLKIRSTKLEDSAMYFCASSQDRGSSNEKLFFGSGTQLSVL.

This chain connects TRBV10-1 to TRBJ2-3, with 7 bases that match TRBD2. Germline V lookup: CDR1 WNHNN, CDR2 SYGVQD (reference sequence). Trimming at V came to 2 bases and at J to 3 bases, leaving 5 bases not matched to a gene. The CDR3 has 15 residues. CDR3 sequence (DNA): TGCGCCAGCAGTGAGCTCGGAGCGGGGACAGATACGCAGTATTTT. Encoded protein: CASSELGAGTDTQYF.

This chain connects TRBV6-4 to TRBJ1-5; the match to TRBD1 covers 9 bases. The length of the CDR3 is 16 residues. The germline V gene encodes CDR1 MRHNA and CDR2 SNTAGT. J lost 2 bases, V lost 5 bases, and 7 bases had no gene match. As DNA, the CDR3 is TGTGCCAGCAGTCACGGGGACAGGGACTGCAATCAGCCCCAGCATTTT. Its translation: CASSHGDRDCNQPQHF.

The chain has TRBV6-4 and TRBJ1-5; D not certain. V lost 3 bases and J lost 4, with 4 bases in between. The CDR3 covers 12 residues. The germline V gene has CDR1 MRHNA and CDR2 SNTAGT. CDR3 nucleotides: TGTGCCAGCAGTGATGGGAATCAGCCCCAGCATTTT. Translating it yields CASSDGNQPQHF.

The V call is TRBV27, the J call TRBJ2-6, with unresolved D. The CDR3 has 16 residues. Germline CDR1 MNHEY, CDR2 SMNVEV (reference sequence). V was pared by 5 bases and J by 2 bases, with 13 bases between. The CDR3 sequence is CASSAASFAGANVLTF. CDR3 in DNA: TGTGCCAGCAGTGCGGCCAGTTTCGCTGGGGCCAACGTCCTGACTTTC.

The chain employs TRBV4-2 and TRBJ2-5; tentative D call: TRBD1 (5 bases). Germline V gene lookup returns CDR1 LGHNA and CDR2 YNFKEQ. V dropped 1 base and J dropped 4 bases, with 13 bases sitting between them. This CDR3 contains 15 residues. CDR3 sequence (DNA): TGTGCCAGCAGCCAAGTCCCCAGGGATGCAGAGACCCAGTACTTC. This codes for CASSQVPRDAETQYF.

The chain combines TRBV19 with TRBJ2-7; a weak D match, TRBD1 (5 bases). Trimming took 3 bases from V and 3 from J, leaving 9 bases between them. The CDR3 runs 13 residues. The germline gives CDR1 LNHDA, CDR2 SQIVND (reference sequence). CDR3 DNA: TGTGCCAGTAGTATGGGGCAGTACTACGAGCAGTACTTC. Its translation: CASSMGQYYEQYF.

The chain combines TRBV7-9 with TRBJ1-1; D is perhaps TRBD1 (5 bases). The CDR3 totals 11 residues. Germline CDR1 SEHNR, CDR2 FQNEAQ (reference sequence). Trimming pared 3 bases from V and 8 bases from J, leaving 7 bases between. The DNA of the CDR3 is TGTGCCAGCAGCTTGTGGACAGAAGCTTTCTTT. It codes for CASSLWTEAFF.

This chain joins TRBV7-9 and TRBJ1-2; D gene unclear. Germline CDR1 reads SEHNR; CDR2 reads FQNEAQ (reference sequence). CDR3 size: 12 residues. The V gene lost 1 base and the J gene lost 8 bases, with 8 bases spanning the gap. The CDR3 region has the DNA TGTGCCAGCAGCTTAGTAGGGCACGGCTACACCTTC. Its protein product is CASSLVGHGYTF. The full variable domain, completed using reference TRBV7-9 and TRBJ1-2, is DTGVSQNPRHKITKRGQNVTFRCDPISEHNRLYWYRQTLGQGPEFLTYFQNEAQLEKSRLLSDRFSAERPKGSFSTLEIQRTEQGDSAMYLCASSLVGHGYTFGSGTRLTVV.